Detailed here is one T cell receptor beta chain. Antigen specificity is unknown. Germline V gives CDR1 SEHNR, CDR2 FQNEAQ (reference sequence). V lost 2 bases and J 3 bases, leaving 13 bases between the germline ends. The CDR3 runs 15 residues. The entry originates in a study of cytomegalovirus exposure and HLA in healthy donors. Whole-study findings and limits: In a later analysis, TCR beta V- and J-gene trimming showed a link to a missense DCLRE1C variant. As confirmed in vitro, three CMV-associated chains were specific for CMV antigens. The likely explanation for a cluster of highly shared sequence variants was sequencing artifact.

The primer mix had 60 Vbeta and 13 Jbeta primers. In the study's own analysis: Later analysis identified 65 million to 80 million unique TCR beta chains, roughly 11 million shared. Data came from immunoSEQ multiplex PCR; TCRdb stores just in-frame clones and leaves some out. That table is the source of V, J and clone size, and D and trimming were worked out from the DNA. Of under 45,000 clones listed, 80% were seen once; the top ten hold roughly 6%. The clonotype was recovered from a male donor in good health and CMV-seronegative. This chain joins TRBV7-9 and TRBJ1-2; D unclear. Sequenced material: PBMCs. The CDR3 protein is CASSLSAEGYYGYTF. The CDR3 region has the DNA TGTGCCAGCAGCTTATCGGCGGAGGGCTACTATGGCTACACCTTC.